This TCR beta chain appears in the sequencing data of a study of Graves' ophthalmopathy and Graves' hyperthyroidism. Study as a whole: Peripheral blood sampling occurred at initial diagnosis, before any treatment.

The CDR3 spans 19 residues. V was trimmed by 3 bases and J by 2 bases, leaving 26 bases between them. Cases classed as stable hyperthyroidism had no ophthalmopathy within 18 months of follow-up. Ages of hyperthyroidism patients ran from 18 to 65, and their diagnoses were new, under 2 months' duration. Uncontrolled infections, other autoimmune diseases, pregnancy or lactation barred patients from enrollment. Amplified material comprised TCR beta CDR3 regions derived from RNA transcripts. In the first round, RT-PCR was carried out with HTBI primers, and a multiplex PCR formed the second round. TCRdb analysed the multiplex PCR reads with MiXCR anew, one entry per CDR3 protein. The data show 300,000 to 450,000 distinct CDR3 sequences, roughly a sixth seen once.

The chain is built from TRBV12-3 or TRBV12-4 and TRBJ2-7, with D uncertain. The source of this sequence is an adult woman with stable Graves' hyperthyroidism. Specimen: peripheral blood. The chain's CDR3 is CASSFRGVGVFAGPYEQYF. CDR3 coding DNA: TGTGCCAGCAGTTTTCGTGGAGTGGGCGTATTCGCCGGGCCCTACGAGCAGTACTTC.